The 21 T cell receptor beta chains in this list originate from one sample, sequenced in a study of PD-L1 blockade in urothelial cancer. Profiling relied on immunoSEQ multiplex PCR, and the TCRdb table lists in-frame clones only, not all of them. The table includes 55,000 to 70,000 clones, 82% detected once. Sequenced here: PBMCs, sampled around atezolizumab (anti-PD-L1) treatment. These receptors were collected from a man between 70 and 80 years old with urothelial cancer.

The rearrangement joins TRBV28 to TRBJ1-1, with D possibly being TRBD1 (5 bases). The V gene lost 3 bases and the J gene lost 1 base, with 6 bases spanning the gap. The V gene's germline CDR1 is MDHEN and CDR2 SYDVKM. This CDR3 has 13 amino acids. The CDR3 protein is CASSLGGNTEAFF. DNA for the CDR3: TGTGCCAGCAGTTTGGGGGGGAACACTGAAGCTTTCTTT.

This clone was observed a handful of times. The chain joins TRBV12-5 to TRBJ2-7; 10 nucleotides match TRBD2. The CDR3 length is 17 residues. CDR1 and CDR2 (germline): LGHNT, FRNRAP. V was clipped by 2 bases and J by 4 bases; unmatched bases: 11. For the CDR3, the DNA is TGTGCTAGTGGTTTGCCCCGTCAGCGGGAGGGCCTGTACGAGCAGTACTTC. Amino acid sequence: CASGLPRQREGLYEQYF.

This chain joins TRBV5-1 and TRBJ2-1; 8 bases are shared with TRBD2. Per germline, CDR1 SGHRS and CDR2 YFSETQ. The ends lost 4 bases at V and 4 bases at J; junction bases unmatched: 7. The CDR3 covers 15 residues. CDR3 sequence (DNA): TGCGCCAGCAGCAGCCGGGGGGGGTGGTACAATGAGCAGTTCTTC. This gives the protein CASSSRGGWYNEQFF.

The J gene is TRBJ1-3, the V gene TRBV18; tentatively, D is TRBD1 (6 bases). Germline CDR1 reads KGHSH; CDR2 reads LQKENI. The germline V and J ends were trimmed by 4 bases and 1 base, with 14 bases remaining between them. The CDR3 runs to 16 residues. CDR3 in DNA: TGTGCCAGCTCACTGACAGCAGGGGAATCTGGAAACACCATATATTTT. Residues: CASSLTAGESGNTIYF.

The chain has TRBV11-2 and TRBJ1-2, with D unresolved. The CDR3 has 13 residues. Germline-derived CDR1 and CDR2 are SGHAT and FQNNGV. Trimming pared 0 bases from V and 1 base from J, leaving 3 bases between. The CDR3 DNA follows: TGTGCCAGCAGCTTAGACAGTAACTATGGCTACACCTTC. This sequence encodes CASSLDSNYGYTF. The variable domain in full, completed from reference TRBV11-2 and TRBJ1-2, reads EAGVAQSPRYKIIEKRQSVAFWCNPISGHATLYWYQQILGQGPKLLIQFQNNGVVDDSQLPKDRFSAERLKGVDSTLKIQPAKLEDSAVYLCASSLDSNYGYTFGSGTRLTVV.

The rearrangement uses TRBV7-9 and TRBJ2-7; tentatively, D is TRBD1 (6 bases). This CDR3 contains 14 residues. The V end lost 0 bases, the J end lost 5 bases, and 11 bases lay between the germline ends. The germline gives CDR1 SEHNR, CDR2 FQNEAQ (reference sequence). CDR3 sequence reads: CASSLALGANEQYF. CDR3 nucleotides: TGTGCCAGCAGCTTAGCACTGGGGGCGAACGAGCAGTACTTC.

The chain uses TRBV2 and TRBJ1-4; tentative D call: TRBD1 (6 bases). Trimming stripped 4 bases from V and 7 bases from J, with 16 bases between. Germline CDR1 reads SNHLY; CDR2 reads FYNNEI. CDR3 length equals 15 residues. CDR3 sequence: CASSAQQGRSEKLFF. The CDR3 DNA reads as TGTGCCAGCAGTGCTCAACAGGGTCGAAGTGAAAAACTGTTTTTT. Full variable domain (outside the CDR3, taken from reference TRBV2 and TRBJ1-4): EPEVTQTPSHQVTQMGQEVILRCVPISNHLYFYWYRQILGQKVEFLVSFYNNEISEKSEIFDDQFSVERPDGSNFTLKIRSTKLEDSAMYFCASSAQQGRSEKLFFGSGTQLSVL.

The V gene is TRBV5-1, the J gene TRBJ2-2, with D possibly TRBD1 on 6 matching bases. CDR1 is SGHRS, CDR2 YFSETQ, per germline. The CDR3 is 16 residues long. V dropped 3 bases and J dropped 4 bases, with 16 bases sitting between them. CDR3 residues: CASSSRGRGGTGELFF. The CDR3 DNA sequence: TGCGCCAGCAGCTCCCGTGGCAGGGGTGGCACCGGGGAGCTGTTTTTT. The full variable domain, rest sourced from reference TRBV5-1 and TRBJ2-2, is KAGVTQTPRYLIKTRGQQVTLSCSPISGHRSVSWYQQTPGQGLQFLFEYFSETQRNKGNFPGRFSGRQFSNSRSEMNVSTLELGDSALYLCASSSRGRGGTGELFFGEGSRLTVL.

This chain uses TRBV7-9 with TRBJ1-2; D remains ambiguous. V gave up 1 base and J gave up 8 bases, with 8 bases separating them. CDR1 is SEHNR and CDR2 is FQNEAQ in the germline V gene (reference sequence). The CDR3 extends over 12 amino acids. For the CDR3, the DNA is TGTGCCAGCAGCTTAGGGCCTGAAGGCTACACCTTC. Its translation: CASSLGPEGYTF.

This sequence joins TRBV7-9 and TRBJ2-5; no firm D call. V lost 5 bases, J lost 2 bases, and 6 bases lay in between. Germline assignment: CDR1 SEHNR and CDR2 FQNEAQ (reference sequence). The CDR3 extends over 12 amino acids. The CDR3 DNA follows: TGTGCCAGCAGCGCGACACAAGAGACCCAGTACTTC. Its translation is CASSATQETQYF.

The V call is TRBV19, the J call TRBJ2-5; TRBD1 matches at 7 bases. The CDR3 loop spans 15 amino acids. The germline V gene has CDR1 LNHDA and CDR2 SQIVND (reference sequence). The J segment lost 4 bases and the V segment lost 3 bases, leaving 8 bases of the junction unmatched. In nucleotides, the CDR3 is TGTGCCAGTAGTATTGGGCGAGACAGGGCAGAGACCCAGTACTTC. Protein product: CASSIGRDRAETQYF.

The chain carries TRBV6-1 and TRBJ1-1, with a weak D call TRBD1 (5 bases). This CDR3 is built from 13 residues. Deletions cut 9 bases from V and 0 bases from J, with 11 bases between. Germline assignment: CDR1 MNHNS and CDR2 SASEGT. The DNA for the CDR3 is TGTGCCAGTAGGGAGGGGTTGAACACTGAAGCTTTCTTT. Protein sequence: CASREGLNTEAFF.

The chain is built from TRBV9 and TRBJ2-1, with 12 positions matching TRBD2. Germline V gene data show CDR1 as SGDLS and CDR2 as YYNGEE. The CDR3 covers 13 residues. V was pared by 7 bases and J by 6 bases, with 2 bases of the junction left unmatched. The CDR3 DNA follows: TGTGCCAGCCGACTAGCGGGAGTCAATGAGCAGTTCTTC. Its protein product is CASRLAGVNEQFF.

In this sample, this clone turned up once. The chain is built from TRBV2 and TRBJ1-2; no reliable D call. Trimming took 5 bases from V and 5 from J, leaving 24 bases between them. Per the germline V gene, CDR1 is SNHLY and CDR2 is FYNNEI. The CDR3 extends over 17 amino acids. The CDR3 here is CASSPSPVGRVAYGYTF. In DNA form, the CDR3 reads TGTGCCAGCAGTCCAAGCCCGGTCGGGAGGGTCGCATATGGCTACACCTTC.

V and J are TRBV11-3 and TRBJ2-5, with 15 bases lining up with TRBD2. CDR3 length: 15 amino acids. Germline V gene lookup returns CDR1 SGHNT and CDR2 YENEEA. V dropped 4 bases and J dropped 4; count of bases not matched to a gene: 1. CDR3 region: CASSSGLAGGETQYF. CDR3 sequence (DNA): TGTGCCAGCAGCTCGGGACTAGCGGGAGGAGAGACCCAGTACTTC.

The V call is TRBV10-2, the J call TRBJ1-5; D unclear. Looked up from germline, CDR1 is WSHSY and CDR2 is SAAADI. The CDR3 totals 12 residues. V was pared by 6 bases and J by 3 bases, with 6 bases between. DNA of the CDR3: TGCGCCAGCAGGTCAAACAATCAGCCCCAGCATTTT. Residues: CASRSNNQPQHF.

The V call is TRBV19, the J call TRBJ2-7; D ambiguous. Trimming cost V 4 bases and J 2 bases, with 12 bases left between them. CDR1 is LNHDA, CDR2 SQIVND, per germline (reference sequence). CDR3 length: 14 residues. In DNA form, the CDR3 reads TGTGCCAGTAGTAGGAGAACTCCTCCCTACGAGCAGTACTTC. It yields the protein CASSRRTPPYEQYF.

This clone was detected only once. This sequence joins TRBV5-1 and TRBJ1-5; D gene ambiguous. CDR3 length: 14 residues. V lost 2 bases to trimming and J lost 5 bases, with 11 bases between them. Germline CDR1 reads SGHRS; CDR2 reads YFSETQ. The CDR3 region has the DNA TGCGCCAGCAGCTTCGGAGGAGAAGATCAGCCCCAGCATTTT. Protein sequence: CASSFGGEDQPQHF.

V is TRBV15 and J is TRBJ1-3; D possibly corresponds to TRBD1 (6 bases). This CDR3 is built from 13 residues. Germline CDR1 and CDR2: LNHNV and YYDKDF (reference sequence). V lost 8 bases and J lost 2, with 10 bases in between. Here the CDR3 DNA reads TGTGCCACCGGCGGGGGGCCTGGAAACACCATATATTTT. Its translation is CATGGGPGNTIYF.

The sample holds a few counts of this clone. This chain links TRBV2 with TRBJ2-7; D gene uncertain. Between the trimmed V and J ends, which lost 7 bases and 1 base, there was a span of 14 bases. The CDR3 extends over 14 amino acids. Germline CDR1 is SNHLY and CDR2 is FYNNEI. For the CDR3, the DNA is TGTGCCAGCATCACCGCCCCCGGGTCCTACGAGCAGTACTTC. This sequence encodes CASITAPGSYEQYF.

CDR3 bases: TGTGCCAGCAGTTACCGTATAGAAAACGAGCAGTACTTC. Amino acid sequence: CASSYRIENEQYF. This rearrangement joins TRBV6-6 to TRBJ2-7, with D hard to call. V gave up 2 bases and J gave up 5 bases, with 10 bases separating them. Germline CDR1 reads MNHNY; CDR2 reads SVGAGI (reference sequence). CDR3 length: 13 amino acids.